These 18 T cell receptor beta chains were all obtained from the same sample, sequenced in a study of vaccination and CD4 T cells after COVID-19. Treatment in this sample: roughly ten-day PBMC culture with coronavirus spike peptide pools or control peptides (ViraFEST assay). Cultured CD4+ T cells had their DNA profiled by the Oncomine TCR Beta short-read assay. TCRdb re-called the PCR reads through MiXCR, storing one row per CDR3 protein. Of 20,000 to 25,000 distinct CDR3 sequences listed, 60% were seen once; the top ten hold 10% to 15%. These receptors' targets are unknown. The sequences come from CD4+ T cells from blood, cultured in vitro, collected after SARS-CoV-2 vaccination. The receptor source for this set is a human donor who received a COVID-19 vaccine.

The V and J genes are TRBV12-5 and TRBJ1-5, with 10 bases aligning to TRBD1. The germline CDR1 and CDR2 sequences are LGHNT and FRNRAP. This CDR3 is 16 amino acids long. V shed 7 bases, J shed 5 bases, and the junction held 11 bases outside the gene matches. The DNA for the CDR3 is TGTGCTAGTGTCGACGACCGGGACAGGGGATATCAGCCCCAGCATTTT. Protein sequence: CASVDDRDRGYQPQHF.

The chain employs TRBV25-1 and TRBJ1-2, with 8 bases matching TRBD1. The CDR3 totals 15 residues. Trimming cost V 2 bases and J 5 bases; bases outside gene matches: 7. The germline V gene encodes CDR1 MGHDK and CDR2 SYGVNS. CDR3 sequence reads: CASSETGTGRYGYTF. The CDR3 nucleotides read TGTGCCAGCAGTGAAACCGGGACAGGAAGATATGGCTACACCTTC.

This clonotype was counted a few times. The chain employs TRBV2 and TRBJ1-2; a possible D gene is TRBD1 (5 bases). The CDR3 runs 13 residues. Germline CDR1 SNHLY, CDR2 FYNNEI. V shed 6 bases and J shed 8 bases, with 16 bases lying between them. In DNA form, the CDR3 reads TGTGCCAGCAGCGCCGGACAAAATAGCGGCTACACCTTC. Translation gives CASSAGQNSGYTF.

The rearrangement joins TRBV20-1 to TRBJ1-1; D gene unclear. In germline, CDR1 is DFQATT, CDR2 SNEGSKA (reference sequence). This CDR3 is built from 13 residues. Trimming shortened V by 2 bases and J by 1 base, and 8 bases separated the two germline ends. The CDR3 region is CSARNIPNTEAFF. The CDR3 DNA reads TGCAGTGCTAGAAACATTCCGAACACTGAAGCTTTCTTT.

This clonotype was counted a few times. The V gene is TRBV7-9, the J gene TRBJ2-3; D ambiguous. CDR1 is SEHNR and CDR2 is FQNEAQ in the germline V gene (reference sequence). The V end lost 4 bases, the J end lost 1 base, and 12 bases lay between the germline ends. There are 15 residues in the CDR3. CDR3: CASSSMAGGTDTQYF. The CDR3 DNA reads as TGTGCCAGCAGCTCAATGGCTGGGGGCACAGATACGCAGTATTTT.

This rearrangement joins TRBV5-1 to TRBJ1-6; 10 bases are shared with TRBD1. The trim removed 3 bases at V and 8 bases at J, leaving 2 bases unmatched. Per germline, CDR1 SGHRS and CDR2 YFSETQ. The CDR3 consists of 14 residues. DNA for the CDR3: TGCGCCAGCAGCTCGGGACAGGGGTATTCACCCCTCCACTTT. Translated: CASSSGQGYSPLHF.

This clonotype has just a few counts. The J gene is TRBJ1-5, the V gene TRBV15, with D perhaps TRBD1 (6 bases). There are 14 residues in the CDR3. Trimming removed 5 bases at V and 2 bases at J, with 10 bases between. Germline loops: CDR1 LNHNV, CDR2 YYDKDF (reference sequence). CDR3 nucleotides: TGTGCCACCAGCCAGAGGGGGGGCAATCAGCCCCAGCATTTT. Its translation: CATSQRGGNQPQHF.

The chain joins TRBV20-1 to TRBJ1-5; TRBD1 might be the D (6 bases). CDR1 is DFQATT, CDR2 SNEGSKA, per germline (reference sequence). The ends were cut back, 1 base at V and 0 bases at J, with 7 bases in the middle. The CDR3 length is 14 residues. The CDR3 loop reads CSARGDISNQPQHF. CDR3 nucleotides: TGCAGTGCTAGAGGGGACATTAGCAATCAGCCCCAGCATTTT.

This chain links TRBV6-1 with TRBJ1-5; D is ambiguous. Trimming took off 3 bases at V and 4 bases at J, with 16 bases between the two ends. This CDR3 contains 16 residues. Germline-derived CDR1 and CDR2 are MNHNS and SASEGT. As DNA, the CDR3 is TGTGCCAGCAGTGACCCGATGAGAGTGAGAAATCAGCCCCAGCATTTT. Residues: CASSDPMRVRNQPQHF.

The rearrangement links TRBV5-4 to TRBJ1-2; D unresolved. This CDR3 is 16 amino acids long. V gave up 0 bases and J gave up 7 bases, with 19 bases separating them. Germline CDR1 and CDR2: SGHNT and YYREEE (reference sequence). CDR3 coding DNA: TGTGCCAGCAGCTTGGGTCCCTCAGGCTCCCAAGGTGGCTACACCTTC. Translating it yields CASSLGPSGSQGGYTF. Together with reference TRBV5-4 and TRBJ1-2, the CDR3 gives the full variable domain: ETGVTQSPTHLIKTRGQQVTLRCSSQSGHNTVSWYQQALGQGPQFIFQYYREEENGRGNFPPRFSGLQFPNYSSELNVNALELDDSALYLCASSLGPSGSQGGYTFGSGTRLTVV.

The J gene is TRBJ1-6, the V gene TRBV6-5; 7 bases fit TRBD1. The V segment lost 1 base and the J segment 2 bases; nucleotides outside the gene matches: 5. Germline lookup yields CDR1 MNHEY and CDR2 SVGAGI. This CDR3 contains 17 residues. The CDR3 protein is CASSYWSRGAYNSPLHF. In nucleotides, the CDR3 is TGTGCCAGCAGTTACTGGTCCAGGGGGGCCTATAATTCACCCCTCCACTTT.

This clonotype was seen more than once but under ten times. This chain uses TRBV6-1 with TRBJ1-2; possibly TRBD1 for D (5 bases). CDR3 length: 13 amino acids. In germline, CDR1 is MNHNS, CDR2 SASEGT. V dropped 6 bases and J dropped 2 bases, with 10 bases sitting between them. The CDR3 nucleotides read TGTGCCAGCAGCCCTCCAGGGAACTATGGCTACACCTTC. It encodes CASSPPGNYGYTF.

V and J are TRBV7-9 and TRBJ2-5, with TRBD1 identical over 8 bases. CDR1 and CDR2 (germline): SEHNR, FQNEAQ (reference sequence). V dropped 7 bases and J dropped 9; count of bases not matched to a gene: 10. The CDR3 totals 13 residues. The CDR3 nucleotides are TGTGCCAGCACCGGGGACAGGAAGAGGGCCCAGTACTTC. This gives the protein CASTGDRKRAQYF.

The sample holds a few counts of this clonotype. This chain uses TRBV20-1 with TRBJ2-3; TRBD2 aligns across 9 bases. Germline V gene data show CDR1 as DFQATT and CDR2 as SNEGSKA (reference sequence). J lost 2 bases, V lost 3 bases, and 12 bases had no gene match. This CDR3 spans 17 amino acids. The CDR3 coding sequence is TGCAGTGCTAGGGGGGGACTAGCCCCACAAGTCACAGATACGCAGTATTTT. Its translation: CSARGGLAPQVTDTQYF.

The chain recombines TRBV19 with TRBJ1-5; 7 bases agree with TRBD1. This CDR3 is 16 amino acids long. Per the germline V gene, CDR1 is LNHDA and CDR2 is SQIVND (reference sequence). After removal of 3 bases from V and 5 bases from J, the junction contained 10 bases not matched to a gene. The CDR3, as DNA: TGTGCCAGTAGTATGCGGGCAGGGGGGGGATATCAGCCCCAGCATTTT. Translating gives CASSMRAGGGYQPQHF.

The gene calls are TRBV15 and TRBJ1-1, with D maybe TRBD1 (6 bases). The CDR3 runs 16 residues. Trimming took off 0 bases at V and 1 base at J, with 12 bases between the two ends. Germline CDR1 and CDR2: LNHNV and YYDKDF (reference sequence). CDR3 in DNA: TGTGCCACCAGCAGAGATCTGAGGGGGTCGAACACTGAAGCTTTCTTT. It codes for CATSRDLRGSNTEAFF.

This chain connects TRBV30 to TRBJ2-7; the D gene could be TRBD1 or TRBD2 (6 bases each). The CDR3 runs to 14 residues. CDR1 and CDR2 (germline): GTSNPN, SVGIG (reference sequence). V lost 0 bases, J lost 2 bases, and 11 bases lay in between. The CDR3 reads CAWSVQGGPYEQYF. The DNA of the CDR3 is TGTGCCTGGAGTGTACAGGGAGGCCCCTACGAGCAGTACTTC.

The rearrangement links TRBV24-1 to TRBJ2-1; TRBD1 aligns across 10 bases. From germline, CDR1 is KGHDR and CDR2 SFDVKD. With V trimmed by 2 bases and J by 4 bases, 1 base remained unmatched. This CDR3 region has 15 residues. The DNA of the CDR3 is TGTGCCACCAGTGATTGGACAGGGGGATACAATGAGCAGTTCTTC. Translation gives CATSDWTGGYNEQFF.